This entry concerns a single T cell receptor (beta chain). Its specificity is unknown. This entry comes from a study of response to subunit inactivated influenza vaccine. General study points: The authors offered the suggestion that each seasonal influenza vaccination recruits few new T cells.

TCRdb reprocessed the RT-PCR reads with MiXCR, giving one entry per CDR3 protein. The data contain roughly 630,000 distinct CDR3 sequences, around 13% of them singletons. The CDR3 sequence is 15 residues long. CDR1 and CDR2 from the germline V gene are MDHEN and SYDVKM. Trimming removed 5 bases from V and 5 bases from J; junction bases left unmatched: 6. The J gene is TRBJ1-5, the V gene TRBV28, with 10 bases lining up with TRBD1. The sequence derives from a man between 45 and 60 years old who received an inactivated influenza vaccine. The sequencing here drew on PBMCs from blood, taken around two weeks before vaccination. CDR3 sequence (DNA): TGTGCCAGCAGTACCCGGACAGGGGGAGATCAGCCCCAGCATTTT. It specifies CASSTRTGGDQPQHF.